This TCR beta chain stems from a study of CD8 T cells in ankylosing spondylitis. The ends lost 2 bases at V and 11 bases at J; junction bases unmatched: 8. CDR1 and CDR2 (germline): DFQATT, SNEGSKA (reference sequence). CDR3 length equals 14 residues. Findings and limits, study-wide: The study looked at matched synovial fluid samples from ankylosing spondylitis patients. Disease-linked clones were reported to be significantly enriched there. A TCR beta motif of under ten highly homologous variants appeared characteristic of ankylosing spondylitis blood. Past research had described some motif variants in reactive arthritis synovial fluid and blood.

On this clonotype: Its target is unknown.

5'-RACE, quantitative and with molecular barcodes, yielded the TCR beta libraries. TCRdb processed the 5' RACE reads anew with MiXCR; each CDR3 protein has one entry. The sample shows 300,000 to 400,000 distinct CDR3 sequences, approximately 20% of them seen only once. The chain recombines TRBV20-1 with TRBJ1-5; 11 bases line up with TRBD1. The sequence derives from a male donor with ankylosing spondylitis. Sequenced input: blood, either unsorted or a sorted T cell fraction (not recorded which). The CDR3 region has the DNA TGCAGTGCTAGACTTGGGACAGGGGGGTTAGCCCAGCATTTT. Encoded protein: CSARLGTGGLAQHF.